What follows is one TCR beta chain and its context. As processed by the authors: It was from reference gene primer amplification that nucleated cell counts were estimated. Generated by immunoSEQ multiplex PCR, the TCRdb table keeps only in-frame clones and is missing some. The V and J calls and clone size are taken from that table; D and trimming were inferred from the DNA. The data hold some 390,000 clones, with under 90% observed a single time. V lost 0 bases and J lost 3, with 9 bases in between. CDR3 length equals 14 residues. The germline V gene encodes CDR1 GTSNPN and CDR2 SVGIG (reference sequence). The data were obtained in a study of blood T cell repertoires in COVID-19.

V and J are TRBV30 and TRBJ1-5; D not resolved. The origin of this receptor is a woman in her 30s who had recovered from COVID-19. Sample: PBMCs or T cells enriched from blood (not recorded which). For the CDR3, the DNA is TGTGCCTGGAGTGTAAGAGCGGCCAATCAGCCCCAGCATTTT. This translates into CAWSVRAANQPQHF.